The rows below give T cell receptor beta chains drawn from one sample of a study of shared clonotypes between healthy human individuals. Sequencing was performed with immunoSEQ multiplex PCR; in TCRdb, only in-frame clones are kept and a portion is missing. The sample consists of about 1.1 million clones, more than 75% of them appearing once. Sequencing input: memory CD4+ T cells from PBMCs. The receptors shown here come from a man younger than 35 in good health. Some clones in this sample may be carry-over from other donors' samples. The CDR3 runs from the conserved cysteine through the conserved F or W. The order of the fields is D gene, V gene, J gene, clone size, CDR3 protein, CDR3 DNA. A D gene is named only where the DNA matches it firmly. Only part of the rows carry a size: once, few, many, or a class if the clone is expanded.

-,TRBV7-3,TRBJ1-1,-,CASSLTPGNTEAFF,TGTGCCAGCAGCTTAACTCCGGGGAACACTGAAGCTTTCTTT
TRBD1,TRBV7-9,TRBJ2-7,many,CASSLARQGGIEQYF,TGTGCCAGCAGCTTAGCCCGACAGGGTGGGATCGAGCAGTACTTC
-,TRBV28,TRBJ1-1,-,CASRGRMNTEAFF,TGTGCCAGCAGGGGGCGAATGAACACTGAAGCTTTCTTT
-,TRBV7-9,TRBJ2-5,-,CASSLVGGTLETQYF,TGTGCCAGCAGCTTAGTCGGAGGTACGCTGGAGACCCAGTACTTC
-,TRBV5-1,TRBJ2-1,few,CASSLESDNEQFF,TGCGCCAGCAGCTTGGAGTCGGACAATGAGCAGTTCTTC
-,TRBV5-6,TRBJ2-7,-,CASSRGAGGTHEQYF,TGTGCCAGCAGCCGTGGGGCAGGTGGAACGCACGAGCAGTACTTC
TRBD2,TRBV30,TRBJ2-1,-,CAWSPQLAGGFSYNEQFF,TGTGCCTGGAGTCCACAATTAGCGGGAGGGTTCTCCTACAATGAGCAGTTCTTC
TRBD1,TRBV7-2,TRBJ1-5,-,CASSPGQGYGNQPQHF,TGTGCCAGCAGCCCAGGACAGGGCTACGGCAATCAGCCCCAGCATTTT
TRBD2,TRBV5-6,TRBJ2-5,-,CASSLVAAGRETQYF,TGTGCCAGCAGCTTGGTGGCAGCGGGGAGGGAGACCCAGTACTTC
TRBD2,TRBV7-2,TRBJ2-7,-,CASSLAASGRAESYEQYF,TGTGCCAGCAGCTTAGCCGCTAGCGGGAGGGCCGAGTCCTACGAGCAGTACTTC
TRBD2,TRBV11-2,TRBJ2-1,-,CASSLGRKIAGGSYNGQFF,TGTGCCAGCAGCTTAGGGAGGAAAATAGCGGGGGGATCCTACAATGGGCAGTTCTTC
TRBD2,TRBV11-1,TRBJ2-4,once,CASSLRAQPGGKNIQYF,TGTGCCAGCAGCCTACGGGCCCAACCGGGGGGCAAAAACATTCAGTACTTC
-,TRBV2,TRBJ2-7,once,CASREDSLFEQYF,TGTGCCAGCAGAGAGGACAGCTTGTTCGAGCAGTACTTC
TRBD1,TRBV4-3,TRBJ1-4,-,CASSQDHHARDRPDQLFF,TGCGCCAGCAGCCAAGATCATCACGCCAGGGACAGACCTGATCAACTGTTTTTT
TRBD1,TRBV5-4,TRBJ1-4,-,CASSRQGAYEKLFF,TGTGCCAGCAGCCGACAGGGGGCTTATGAAAAACTGTTTTTT
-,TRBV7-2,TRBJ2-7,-,CASSLPPIQGQYF,TGTGCCAGCAGCCTGCCCCCGATCCAGGGGCAGTACTTC